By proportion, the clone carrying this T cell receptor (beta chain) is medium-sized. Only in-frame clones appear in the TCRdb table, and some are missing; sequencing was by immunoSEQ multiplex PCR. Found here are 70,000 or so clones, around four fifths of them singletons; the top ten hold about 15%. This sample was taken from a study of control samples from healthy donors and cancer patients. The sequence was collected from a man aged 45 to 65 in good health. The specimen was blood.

The CDR3 is CACQGANYEQYF. The CDR3 nucleotides are TGTGCCTGCCAGGGGGCGAATTACGAGCAGTACTTC. The chain uses TRBV30 and TRBJ2-7, with TRBD1 identical over 8 bases. The CDR3 spans 12 residues. J was trimmed by 4 bases and V by 6 bases; bases with no gene match: 5. Germline V gene data show CDR1 as GTSNPN and CDR2 as SVGIG (reference sequence).